Reported below is one TCR beta chain. Its target antigen remains unknown. No quality values exist for individual bases; no much larger clone is one base distant. CDR1 and CDR2 are drawn from the germline V gene: KGHSH, LQKENI. Taken from cysteine to phenylalanine, the CDR3 has 15 residues. The kept DNA is CDR3 alone, 45 bases in frame from the first base. Trimming removed 5 bases from V and 0 bases from J, leaving 13 bases between the germline ends. TCR CDR3 regions were amplified from genomic DNA by multiplex PCR using the deep immunoSEQ assay. Extracted genomic DNA from each cell subset was spread evenly across all wells of several immunoSEQ 96-well plates, with each plate serving as a replicate. For sorted subsets, roughly 200 ng of genomic DNA, equivalent to 30,000 or so T cell genomes, went into each replicate PCR. The purified libraries were quantified using a Qubit 3.0 fluorometer, sized with a Bioanalyzer 2100, and then quantified again using the KAPA Library Quantification kit. Every immunoSEQ 96-well plate was sequenced on a separate single-read 150-cycle Illumina NextSeq 550 flow cell. From the authors' description of their analysis: Because only junctional sequences without quality scores were contained in the immunoSEQ output, filtering matching that applied to full-length reads could not be performed. Sequences were annotated with PyIR, a Python wrapper for IgBLAST v1.9, using IMGT germline references to assign V/J genes and CDR3. Reads with weak V/J assignments (E-value above 1e-6), missing CDR3, stop codons, out-of-frame junctions, or ambiguous translated residues were removed. V3J clonotypes were defined by identical inferred V gene, J gene, and CDR3 amino acid sequence. The percentage overlap between two repertoires was calculated by dividing the number of shared unique clonotypes by the size of the smaller repertoire. Repertoire richness was assessed with RTK rarefaction, the Chao1 estimator, and Recon v2.1 estimates of unobserved clonotypes. OLGA was used to compute generation probabilities for all TCRbeta clonotypes that the gDNA method yielded from a handful of donors. In its TCRdb copy, this immuneACCESS table keeps in-frame sequences only and misses some clones. Where compared with another copy, unresolved V genes explain less than half of these, and the others have no known cause. The V and J calls and clone size come from that table; D and trimming were worked out from the DNA. The sample table records 1.6 million or so clones; approximately 98.5% of these occur just once. Of the sample, approximately 0.38% is held by the ten largest clones.

The record originates from a study of shared clonotypes between healthy human individuals (dated by TCRdb to the early 2020s). In the study overall: The cohort included three men and a couple of women between 18 and 49 years of age. Per donor, three plates each were used for CD4 naive and CD4 memory, two for CD8 naive, and one for CD8 memory. The study deeply sequenced blood TCR repertoires of about 5 healthy adults to estimate repertoire size and the extent of clonotype sharing between individuals. Libraries were prepared and TCR repertoires were sequenced by different laboratories using diverse techniques, in order to increase sequencing depth and limit assay-specific biases. Each donor's leukapheresis produced roughly between about 0.8 and 8.9 billion PBMCs. General study outcomes and caveats: Compared with non-shared clonotypes, the clonotypes found in all four sorted-subset donors had higher generation probabilities. Larger estimated clonotype richness was generally found for naive subsets than for memory subsets. Even with the large sequencing depth, rarefaction of the sorted-subset datasets indicated that sequencing was incomplete. Sharing across a handful of donors was observed for approximately 4.6% of naive CD4, 3% to 3.5% of naive CD8, roughly 2.3% of memory CD4, and over 0.3% of memory CD8 clonotypes. Based on pairwise subsampling, the degree of clonotype sharing among donors was expected to be affected by sequencing depth. Sampling was limited to blood, and TCR repertoires in tissue likely differ from TCR repertoires in blood. Because the study included a small number of donors, the genetic and exposure-history diversity represented was limited.

Healthy HIV-negative adults with no recently reported acute infections or vaccinations were included as donors. Every donor was a Caucasian adult residing in Nashville, Tennessee, USA. CD4+ T cells were enriched by magnetic negative selection; naive cells were then positively selected on CD45RA, and the negative fraction formed the memory subset. After blood collection by leukapheresis, PBMCs were isolated using Ficoll-Histopaque density gradient centrifugation and then cryopreserved in the vapor phase of liquid nitrogen. Analytical flow cytometry was used to check the purity and quantity of every magnetically sorted T cell population. Genomic DNA was isolated from every sorted fraction and measured by UV absorbance on a Nanodrop 2000c.

The material sequenced was naive CD4+ T cells sorted from blood. Interpreted using the paper, the cell subset or site label stands for: CD45RA+ positively selected. The sequence was collected from a man aged 30 to 45 in good health. The chain is encoded by TRBV18 joined to TRBJ1-2, with the D gene uncertain. The nucleotide sequence reads TGTGCCAGCTCATCTCGGACGGACTCTAACTATGGCTACACCTTC. Translated, it reads CASSSRTDSNYGYTF.